The entry that follows covers one TCR beta chain sequence. Its antigen is currently unknown. These data originate in a study of cytomegalovirus exposure and HLA in healthy donors. Study observations and caveats: Earlier analysis found most TCR beta V segments productive about 87% or about 30% of the time. TCR beta sequences numbering around 15,000 were associated with HLA alleles at 0.05 false discovery rate in a later analysis. Testing in vitro showed three CMV-associated chains specific for CMV antigens.

A multiplex PCR was run with 60 Vbeta primers and 13 Jbeta primers. Per the study methods: Among the unique TCR beta chains that a later analysis counted, around 82 million in all, 10 million to 13 million were shared. TCRdb's table, derived via immunoSEQ multiplex PCR, lists solely in-frame clones and lacks some. V and J calls and clone size come straight from that table; D and trimming were deduced from the DNA. This sample yields under 150,000 clones, of which about three quarters are seen a single time; approximately 1.3% belongs to the top ten. V trimming: 4 bases; J trimming: 7 bases; junction bases outside the gene matches: 9. The CDR3 has 15 amino acids. The V gene's germline CDR1 is PRHDT and CDR2 FYEKMQ (reference sequence).

Sequences were obtained from PBMCs. The clonotype comes from a male donor in good health and CMV-seropositive. The chain recombines TRBV13 with TRBJ2-1; 8 bases fit TRBD2. Here the CDR3 reads CASSSPSGLKNEQFF. The CDR3 DNA reads as TGTGCCAGCAGCTCACCTAGCGGGCTGAAAAATGAGCAGTTCTTC.